This T cell receptor (beta chain) was identified in a study of T cell repertoires in cytomegalovirus infection. Notes on the study in general: Within the response measured ex vivo, HLA-C-restricted CMV-specific TCR beta clonotypes were dominant.

This clonotype appeared many times. What it recognizes is unknown. Trimming pared 4 bases from V and 4 bases from J, leaving 14 bases between. This CDR3 is built from 15 residues. From germline, CDR1 is SGHTA and CDR2 FQGNSA. TCRdb itself ran the reads through MiXCR, one entry per CDR3 protein. The sample lists around 130,000 distinct CDR3 sequences, 20% to 30% occurring once. The sequence was obtained from a human donor in good health (CMV status not recorded). Some clones in this sample may be carry-over from other donors' samples. The rearrangement uses TRBV7-2 and TRBJ1-3; D unresolved. Sample: PBMCs, sequenced either directly or after in vitro stimulation (not recorded which). The CDR3 coding sequence is TGTGCCAGCAGCTCGGCTGGCCCTACCGGAAACACCATATATTTT. It codes for CASSSAGPTGNTIYF. Together with reference TRBV7-2 and TRBJ1-3, the CDR3 gives the full variable domain: GAGVSQSPSNKVTEKGKDVELRCDPISGHTALYWYRQSLGQGLEFLIYFQGNSAPDKSGLPSDRFSAERTGGSVSTLTIQRTQQEDSAVYLCASSSAGPTGNTIYFGEGSWLTVV.